Each of the 20 T cell receptor beta chains below was sequenced from the same sample in a study of T cell responses to AZD1222 COVID-19 vaccine. Data came from immunoSEQ multiplex PCR; TCRdb stores just in-frame clones and leaves some out. The repertoire includes around 100,000 clones, roughly 80% of them detected once, and about 15% sits in the top ten. The source material was peripheral blood, sampled on day 0 of AZD1222 vaccination. The receptors derive from an adult in good health.

The V and J genes are TRBV2 and TRBJ1-2; unclear D gene. Germline CDR1 reads SNHLY; CDR2 reads FYNNEI. V was cut by 8 bases and J by 2 bases, with 12 bases left in between. The CDR3 totals 13 residues. CDR3 loop: CASVRDTNYGYTF. The CDR3 nucleotides read TGTGCCAGCGTTCGAGACACCAACTATGGCTACACCTTC.

The chain employs TRBV20-1 and TRBJ2-1; D unresolved. Germline lookup yields CDR1 DFQATT and CDR2 SNEGSKA (reference sequence). Trimming removed 7 bases at V and 8 bases at J, with 12 bases between. There are 11 residues in the CDR3. The CDR3 loop reads CSVKLIDEQFF. The CDR3 coding sequence is TGCAGTGTCAAACTAATCGATGAGCAGTTCTTC.

J is TRBJ2-7 and V is TRBV6-5; weak D call: TRBD2 (6 bases). Germline CDR1 MNHEY, CDR2 SVGAGI. The CDR3 consists of 14 residues. V lost 6 bases and J 3 bases, leaving 15 bases between the germline ends. This CDR3 reads CASSLGGSNYEQYV. The CDR3 DNA follows: TGTGCCAGCAGCTTGGGGGGTTCTAACTACGAGCAGTACGTC.

This clone is labeled medium-sized. CDR3 DNA: TGTGCCAGCGGAACAGCGGACAGGGCCAACGAGCAGTACTTC. Amino acid sequence: CASGTADRANEQYF. The chain combines TRBV27 with TRBJ2-7, with 8 positions matching TRBD1. The V gene end was trimmed by 8 bases and the J gene end by 5 bases; junction bases not matched to a gene: 11. The CDR3 is 14 amino acids. Looked up from germline, CDR1 is MNHEY and CDR2 is SMNVEV (reference sequence).

The gene calls are TRBV14 and TRBJ1-1, with D maybe TRBD1 (6 bases). The germline V gene has CDR1 SGHDN and CDR2 FVKESK. The CDR3 sequence is 15 residues long. V dropped 6 bases and J dropped 1 base, with 15 bases sitting between them. CDR3 sequence: CASSPQQGWNTEAFF. As DNA, the CDR3 is TGTGCCAGCAGTCCACAACAGGGTTGGAACACTGAAGCTTTCTTT.

The rearrangement joins TRBV4-3 to TRBJ2-7; D is unclear. Trimming stripped 0 bases from V and 3 bases from J, with 12 bases between. Looked up from germline, CDR1 is LGHNA and CDR2 is YSLEER. The CDR3 totals 15 residues. CDR3 in DNA: TGCGCCAGCAGCCAAGACCCCTTCAATAGCTACGAGCAGTACTTC. Translation: CASSQDPFNSYEQYF.

The gene calls are TRBV28 and TRBJ2-3; the D gene is possibly TRBD2 (7 bases). This CDR3 region has 15 residues. Between the trimmed V and J ends, which lost 7 bases and 4 bases, there was a span of 18 bases. Germline CDR1 reads MDHEN; CDR2 reads SYDVKM. The CDR3 sequence is CASTEGGASADTQYF. CDR3 bases: TGTGCCAGCACGGAGGGGGGGGCGTCGGCAGATACGCAGTATTTT.

The chain has TRBV5-1 and TRBJ1-2; 10 positions match TRBD1. Losses at the gene ends were 3 bases for V and 7 bases for J; bases not matched to a gene: 6. Germline CDR1 and CDR2: SGHRS and YFSETQ. CDR3 length: 14 amino acids. CDR3 loop: CASSSDRGSRGYTF. The CDR3 DNA reads TGCGCCAGCAGCTCGGACAGGGGGAGTCGTGGCTACACCTTC.

V and J are TRBV5-1 and TRBJ1-2; possible D gene TRBD1, 6 bases. This CDR3 comprises 15 residues. Trimming removed 0 bases at V and 5 bases at J, with 14 bases between. Germline CDR1 and CDR2: SGHRS and YFSETQ. The CDR3: CASSLAGTPEYGYTF. CDR3 DNA: TGCGCCAGCAGCTTGGCCGGGACACCTGAGTATGGCTACACCTTC.

V and J are TRBV10-3 and TRBJ1-3, with TRBD1 matching over 10 bases. This CDR3 has 14 amino acids. CDR1 is ENHRY, CDR2 SYGVKD, per germline. Trimming removed 8 bases from V and 3 bases from J; junction bases left unmatched: 4. CDR3 in DNA: TGTGCCATCCCCGGGACAGGGGATGGAAACACCATATATTTT. The encoded protein is CAIPGTGDGNTIYF.

The rearrangement uses TRBV5-1 and TRBJ1-5, with TRBD1 matching over 7 bases. CDR1 SGHRS and CDR2 YFSETQ come from the germline V gene. Losses at the gene ends were 5 bases for V and 2 bases for J; bases not matched to a gene: 4. The CDR3 is made up of 14 amino acids. This CDR3 is CASSPRGGNQPQHF. As DNA, the CDR3 is TGCGCCAGCAGTCCCAGGGGGGGCAATCAGCCCCAGCATTTT.

This clone appeared once. The chain carries TRBV3-1 (or the pseudogene TRBV3-2) and TRBJ1-2; no clear D. There are 14 residues in the CDR3. V was cut by 3 bases and J by 1 base, with 9 bases left in between. Per the germline V gene, CDR1 is LGHDT and CDR2 is YNNKEL (reference sequence). CDR3 loop: CASSQAGVNYGYTF. The CDR3 nucleotides are TGTGCCAGCAGCCAGGCCGGGGTTAACTATGGCTACACCTTC.

The chain links TRBV12-5 to TRBJ1-5; possibly TRBD1 for D (6 bases). Deletions cut 3 bases from V and 5 bases from J, with 14 bases between. The CDR3 is made up of 15 amino acids. Germline V gene data show CDR1 as LGHNT and CDR2 as FRNRAP. The chain's CDR3 is CASGLGQRSDQPQHF. In DNA, the CDR3 is TGTGCTAGTGGTTTAGGACAGAGATCGGATCAGCCCCAGCATTTT.

This rearrangement joins TRBV20-1 to TRBJ1-1; no clear D gene. V gave up 3 bases and J gave up 3 bases, with 8 bases separating them. Germline CDR1 is DFQATT and CDR2 is SNEGSKA (reference sequence). The CDR3 runs to 12 residues. CDR3 loop: CSASYSDTEAFF. CDR3 sequence (DNA): TGCAGTGCTAGTTATAGTGACACTGAAGCTTTCTTT.

The V and J genes are TRBV24-1 and TRBJ2-3; perhaps TRBD1 as D (6 bases). This CDR3 region has 17 residues. Trimming removed 4 bases from V and 8 bases from J, with 24 bases in between. Germline V gene data show CDR1 as KGHDR and CDR2 as SFDVKD. The chain's CDR3 is CATSDPSGSGAAGTQYF. The CDR3 DNA reads as TGTGCCACCAGTGACCCCAGTGGGTCAGGGGCCGCTGGTACGCAGTATTTT.

This sequence joins TRBV19 and TRBJ1-1; perhaps TRBD1 as D (6 bases). This CDR3 is 15 amino acids long. Per germline, CDR1 LNHDA and CDR2 SQIVND (reference sequence). Trimming removed 5 bases at V and 0 bases at J, with 13 bases between. CDR3 sequence reads: CASSLTGTLNTEAFF. CDR3 sequence (DNA): TGTGCCAGTAGTCTGACCGGGACATTGAACACTGAAGCTTTCTTT.

The V gene is TRBV28, the J gene TRBJ1-3, with TRBD1 matching 7 bases. Germline loops: CDR1 MDHEN, CDR2 SYDVKM. The CDR3 consists of 16 residues. Losses at the gene ends were 5 bases for V and 3 bases for J; bases not matched to a gene: 10. The CDR3 region is CASSRPRTGGGNTIYF. Written as DNA, the CDR3 is TGTGCCAGCAGTCGCCCCAGGACAGGCGGTGGAAACACCATATATTTT.

The rearrangement joins TRBV18 to TRBJ1-1; 7 positions agree with TRBD1. Germline V CDR1 and CDR2: KGHSH, LQKENI. There are 15 residues in the CDR3. The junction had 8 bases not matched to a gene; V was cut back by 6 bases and J by 1 base. The CDR3 coding sequence is TGTGCCAGCTCCCTGGACAAGGGGGCGAACACTGAAGCTTTCTTT. Its translation: CASSLDKGANTEAFF.

The chain uses TRBV19 and TRBJ1-2; D possibly corresponds to TRBD1 (5 bases). Trimming removed 1 base at V and 2 bases at J, with 8 bases between. CDR1 LNHDA and CDR2 SQIVND come from the germline V gene (reference sequence). This CDR3 comprises 14 residues. The CDR3 reads CASSIGSGNYGYTF. CDR3 DNA sequence: TGTGCCAGTAGTATAGGTTCAGGGAACTATGGCTACACCTTC.

The genes are TRBV5-1 and TRBJ2-2; tentative D call: TRBD2 (7 bases). CDR1 is SGHRS and CDR2 is YFSETQ in the germline V gene. CDR3 length equals 15 residues. V lost 4 bases and J lost 0, with 10 bases in between. CDR3 in amino acids: CASSRGGANTGELFF. The CDR3 bases are TGCGCCAGCAGCCGCGGGGGCGCGAACACCGGGGAGCTGTTTTTT.